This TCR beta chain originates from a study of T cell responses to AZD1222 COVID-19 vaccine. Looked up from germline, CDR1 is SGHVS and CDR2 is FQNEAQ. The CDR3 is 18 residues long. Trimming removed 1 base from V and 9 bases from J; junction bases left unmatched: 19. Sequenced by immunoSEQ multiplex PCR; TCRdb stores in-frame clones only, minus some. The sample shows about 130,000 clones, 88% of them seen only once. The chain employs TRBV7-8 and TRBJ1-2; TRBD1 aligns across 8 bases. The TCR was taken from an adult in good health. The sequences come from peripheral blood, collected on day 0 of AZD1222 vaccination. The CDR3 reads CASSLDRPSWTGFESYTF. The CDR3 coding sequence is TGTGCCAGCAGCTTAGACCGCCCCTCTTGGACAGGGTTCGAGAGCTACACCTTC.